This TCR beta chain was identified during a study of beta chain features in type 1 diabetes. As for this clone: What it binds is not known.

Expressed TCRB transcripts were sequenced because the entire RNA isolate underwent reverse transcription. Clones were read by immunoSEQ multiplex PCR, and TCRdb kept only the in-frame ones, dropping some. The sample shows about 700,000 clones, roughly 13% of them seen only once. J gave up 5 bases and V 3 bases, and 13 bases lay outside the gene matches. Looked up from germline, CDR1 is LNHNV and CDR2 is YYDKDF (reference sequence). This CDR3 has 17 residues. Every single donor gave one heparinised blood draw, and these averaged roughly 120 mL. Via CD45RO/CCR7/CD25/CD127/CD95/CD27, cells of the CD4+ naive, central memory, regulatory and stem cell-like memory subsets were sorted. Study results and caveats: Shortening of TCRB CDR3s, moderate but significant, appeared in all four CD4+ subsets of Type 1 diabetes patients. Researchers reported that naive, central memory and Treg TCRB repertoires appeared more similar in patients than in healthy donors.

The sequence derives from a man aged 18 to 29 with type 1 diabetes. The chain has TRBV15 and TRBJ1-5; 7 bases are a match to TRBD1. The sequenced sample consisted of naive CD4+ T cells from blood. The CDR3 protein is CATSRGLGQEGDQPQHF. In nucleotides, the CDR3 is TGTGCCACCAGCAGGGGCCTCGGACAGGAGGGCGATCAGCCCCAGCATTTT. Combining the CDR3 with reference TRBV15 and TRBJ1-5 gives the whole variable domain DAMVIQNPRYQVTQFGKPVTLSCSQTLNHNVMYWYQQKSSQAPKLLFHYYDKDFNNEADTPDNFQSRRPNTSFCFLDIRSPGLGDTAMYLCATSRGLGQEGDQPQHFGDGTRLSIL.